A single sample gave rise to the 32 T cell receptor beta chains below, sequenced in a study of regulatory T cells in long-lasting Graves disease. Researchers made TCR beta libraries by using iRepertoire HTBI primers and running Arm-PCR on CDR3 regions. TCRdb recomputed calls from the multiplex PCR reads with MiXCR, one row per CDR3 protein. The sample includes 200,000 to 250,000 distinct CDR3 sequences, approximately 20% of them seen just once. The sample's time point: newly diagnosed GD, antithyroid drugs for less than 3 months. The TCR library was prepared using RNA isolated from PBMCs. Sequenced here: peripheral blood mononuclear cells (PBMCs), sampled at new diagnosis, from a patient treated with antithyroid drugs. These receptor sequences come from a female donor with Graves disease.

Details on this clonotype: A far larger clone is one nucleotide away, so this likely arose from a read error. This rearrangement joins TRBV6-5 to TRBJ2-2; D is perhaps TRBD1 or TRBD2 (5 bases each). The CDR3 has 13 residues. Trimming took 2 bases from V and 5 from J, leaving 6 bases between them. Germline CDR1 and CDR2: MNHEY and SVGAGI. The CDR3 protein is CASSYGTTGELFF. Here the CDR3 DNA reads TGTGCCAGCAGTTACGGGACGACCGGGGAGCTGTTTTTT.

The V gene is TRBV28, the J gene TRBJ2-7; 15 nucleotides align to TRBD2. The junction had 8 bases not matched to a gene; V was cut back by 7 bases and J by 4 bases. CDR1 MDHEN and CDR2 SYDVKM come from the germline V gene. The CDR3 is made up of 16 amino acids. CDR3 bases: TGTGCCAGCACTCGGACTAGCGGGAGGGCCGGGTACGAGCAGTACTTC. Protein sequence: CASTRTSGRAGYEQYF.

This clonotype was seen many times. The chain joins TRBV28 to TRBJ2-4, with D maybe TRBD2 (6 bases). Germline values: CDR1 MDHEN, CDR2 SYDVKM. The V end was cut by 4 bases, the J end by 1 base, with 11 bases between. This CDR3 contains 15 residues. The DNA for the CDR3 is TGTGCCAGCAGTTCAGCCGGAGGGGCCAAAAACATTCAGTACTTC. Translation: CASSSAGGAKNIQYF. The whole variable domain, filled in from reference TRBV28 and TRBJ2-4, reads DVKVTQSSRYLVKRTGEKVFLECVQDMDHENMFWYRQDPGLGLRLIYFSYDVKMKEKGDIPEGYSVSREKKERFSLILESASTNQTSMYLCASSSAGGAKNIQYFGAGTRLSVL.

This clonotype was seen many times. This chain uses TRBV7-3 with TRBJ2-7; D is perhaps TRBD1 (5 bases). V was shortened by 5 bases and J by 0 bases, with 17 bases between the two germline ends. Germline CDR1 reads SGHTA; CDR2 reads FQGTGA. This CDR3 has 16 residues. The CDR3 nucleotides read TGTGCCAGCAGCCCCAACGCTGGGGCTAACTCCTACGAGCAGTACTTC. Its protein is CASSPNAGANSYEQYF. The full variable domain, in which reference TRBV7-3 and TRBJ2-7 provide the parts outside the CDR3, is GAGVSQTPSNKVTEKGKYVELRCDPISGHTALYWYRQSLGQGPEFLIYFQGTGAADDSGLPNDRFFAVRPEGSVSTLKIQRTERGDSAVYLCASSPNAGANSYEQYFGPGTRLTVT.

There are a few counts of this clonotype. V usage is TRBV19 and J usage is TRBJ2-7, with 9 bases matching TRBD1. CDR1 and CDR2 from the germline V gene are LNHDA and SQIVND (reference sequence). Unmatched junction bases numbered 3, after V lost 3 bases and J lost 3 bases. The CDR3 extends over 14 amino acids. The CDR3 sequence: CASSMGTGFYEQYF. The DNA of the CDR3 is TGTGCCAGTAGTATGGGGACAGGGTTCTACGAGCAGTACTTC.

This clonotype has at least ten counts. J is TRBJ1-1 and V is TRBV12-3 or TRBV12-4; 8 bases line up with TRBD1. V shed 5 bases and J 5 bases; nucleotides not matched to a gene: 7. The length of the CDR3 is 14 residues. CDR3: CASSIQGAATEAFF. The CDR3 DNA sequence: TGTGCCAGCAGTATTCAGGGGGCGGCTACTGAAGCTTTCTTT.

This clonotype was recorded many times. V is TRBV20-1 and J is TRBJ2-3; TRBD2 aligns across 11 bases. CDR3 size: 16 residues. V gave up 4 bases and J gave up 3 bases; unmatched junction bases: 9. Germline V gene sequence: CDR1 DFQATT, CDR2 SNEGSKA (reference sequence). CDR3 coding DNA: TGCAGTGCTACCCAAGGAACTAGCGGGAGTACAGATACGCAGTATTTT. Its translation is CSATQGTSGSTDTQYF.

This clonotype was picked up one time. This sequence joins TRBV7-9 and TRBJ1-2; D unclear. CDR1 SEHNR and CDR2 FQNEAQ come from the germline V gene (reference sequence). There are 12 residues in the CDR3. Trimming pared 1 base from V and 4 bases from J, leaving 4 bases between. In DNA form, the CDR3 reads TGTGCCAGCAGCTTAGACCTCTATGGCTACACCTTC. It yields the protein CASSLDLYGYTF.

This sequence joins TRBV16 and TRBJ2-3, with D perhaps TRBD1 (6 bases). The germline V gene has CDR1 KGHSY and CDR2 FQNENV. This CDR3 spans 15 amino acids. V was shortened by 4 bases and J by 6 bases, with 17 bases between the two germline ends. This CDR3 is CASSLGQPLGDTQYF. In DNA, the CDR3 is TGTGCCAGCAGCCTTGGACAGCCCCTGGGGGATACGCAGTATTTT. The whole variable domain, remainder taken from reference TRBV16 and TRBJ2-3, is GEEVAQTPKHLVRGEGQKAKLYCAPIKGHSYVFWYQQVLKNEFKFLISFQNENVFDETGMPKERFSAKCLPNSPCSLEIQATKLEDSAVYFCASSLGQPLGDTQYFGPGTRLTVL.

This chain joins TRBV2 and TRBJ2-7, with 14 bases lining up with TRBD2. The CDR3 runs 15 residues. Germline V gene sequence: CDR1 SNHLY, CDR2 FYNNEI. Trimming cost V 8 bases and J 4 bases; bases outside gene matches: 7. The CDR3 region is CASQTSGRAGYEQYF. For the CDR3, the DNA is TGTGCCAGCCAGACTAGCGGGAGGGCCGGGTACGAGCAGTACTTC.

This clonotype was detected many times. The genes are TRBV28 and TRBJ1-4; D is ambiguous. The CDR3 is made up of 14 amino acids. CDR1 is MDHEN and CDR2 is SYDVKM in the germline V gene. Trimming shortened V by 8 bases and J by 8 bases, and 18 bases separated the two germline ends. CDR3 residues: CASGLSVADEKLFF. CDR3 coding DNA: TGTGCCAGCGGACTTTCGGTGGCAGACGAAAAACTGTTTTTT.

This clonotype has a count of ten or more. The chain joins TRBV3-1 to TRBJ2-1, with 7 bases aligning to TRBD2. Germline V gene sequence: CDR1 LGHDT, CDR2 YNNKEL (reference sequence). The CDR3 totals 16 residues. Trimming at V came to 4 bases and at J to 9 bases, leaving 15 bases not matched to a gene. CDR3 DNA: TGTGCCAGCAGCCCACCCGGACTAGGCCCTGTGGGTGAGCAGTTCTTC. It encodes CASSPPGLGPVGEQFF.

To note about this clonotype: A clone one base away is much larger, so this may be a read error. The chain combines TRBV20-1 with TRBJ2-7; maybe TRBD2 (5 bases). CDR3 size: 13 residues. Germline loops: CDR1 DFQATT, CDR2 SNEGSKA (reference sequence). The CDR3 sequence is CSATPGSKDEHYF. Written as DNA, the CDR3 is TGCAGTGCTACGCCGGGATCAAAGGACGAGCATTACTTC.

This clonotype appeared many times. The chain recombines TRBV6-2 or TRBV6-3 with TRBJ2-1; possibly TRBD2 for D (5 bases). CDR1 and CDR2 from the germline V gene are MNHEY and SVGEGT. Trimming shortened V by 6 bases and J by 10 bases, and 10 bases separated the two germline ends. The CDR3 contains 11 residues. CDR3 amino acids: CASRRAEEQFF. Here the CDR3 DNA reads TGTGCCAGCAGACGAGCGGAGGAGCAGTTCTTC.

This clonotype was picked up many times. The CDR3 protein is CAWSVRRRATNEKLFF. Written as DNA, the CDR3 is TGTGCCTGGAGTGTAAGGCGCCGTGCAACTAATGAAAAACTGTTTTTT. The chain joins TRBV30 to TRBJ1-4, with D unresolved. V dropped 0 bases and J dropped 0 bases, with 11 bases sitting between them. CDR1 is GTSNPN and CDR2 is SVGIG in the germline V gene (reference sequence). CDR3 length: 16 amino acids.

This clonotype was detected many times. This sequence joins TRBV7-2 and TRBJ2-5, with a weak D call TRBD1 (6 bases). The length of the CDR3 is 14 residues. Trimming took 1 base from V and 5 from J, leaving 11 bases between them. Germline V gene data show CDR1 as SGHTA and CDR2 as FQGNSA. DNA of the CDR3: TGTGCCAGCAGCTTAGGGACAGTGGGGGAGACCCAGTACTTC. The encoded protein is CASSLGTVGETQYF. Filled out from reference TRBV7-2 and TRBJ2-5, the complete variable domain reads GAGVSQSPSNKVTEKGKDVELRCDPISGHTALYWYRQSLGQGLEFLIYFQGNSAPDKSGLPSDRFSAERTGGSVSTLTIQRTQQEDSAVYLCASSLGTVGETQYFGPGTRLLVL.

V usage is TRBV14 and J usage is TRBJ2-7; 7 bases are shared with TRBD1. The CDR3 runs 14 residues. Germline V lookup: CDR1 SGHDN, CDR2 FVKESK. The J segment lost 4 bases and the V segment lost 5 bases, leaving 8 bases of the junction unmatched. The CDR3 loop reads CASSLLTGRYEQYF. The CDR3 DNA reads as TGTGCCAGCAGCTTGTTGACAGGGCGGTACGAGCAGTACTTC.

The table lists this clonotype with a few counts. The genes are TRBV5-1 and TRBJ2-3; D is perhaps TRBD2 (5 bases). The CDR3 totals 16 residues. Germline assignment: CDR1 SGHRS and CDR2 YFSETQ. V lost 4 bases and J lost 0, with 15 bases in between. The CDR3 protein is CASSQGAGPSTDTQYF. As DNA, the CDR3 is TGCGCCAGCAGCCAAGGTGCGGGCCCTAGCACAGATACGCAGTATTTT.

This clonotype was detected only a few times. This CDR3 reads CSAGPATGVRTGELFF. The CDR3 nucleotides are TGCAGTGCTGGTCCCGCAACAGGGGTACGGACCGGGGAGCTGTTTTTT. The chain combines TRBV20-1 with TRBJ2-2, with 7 bases aligning to TRBD1. This CDR3 region has 16 residues. Germline CDR1 is DFQATT and CDR2 is SNEGSKA (reference sequence). The V gene end was trimmed by 5 bases and the J gene end by 5 bases; junction bases not matched to a gene: 14.

This clonotype was seen ten or more times. This chain connects TRBV12-3 or TRBV12-4 to TRBJ2-5; 11 bases are shared with TRBD1. J lost 5 bases, V lost 5 bases, and 10 bases had no gene match. This CDR3 is built from 16 residues. This CDR3 reads CASSQGTGGFGETQYF. In DNA, the CDR3 is TGTGCCAGCAGTCAGGGGACAGGGGGTTTTGGGGAGACCCAGTACTTC.

This clonotype was recorded at least ten times. The rearrangement joins TRBV29-1 to TRBJ1-1; TRBD1 is a possible D gene (6 bases). The CDR3 loop spans 13 amino acids. Germline V CDR1 and CDR2: SQVTM, ANQGSEA. Trimming cost V 5 bases and J 0 bases, with 10 bases left between them. The CDR3 loop reads CSVKQGLNTEAFF. CDR3 nucleotides: TGCAGCGTTAAACAGGGTTTGAACACTGAAGCTTTCTTT.

This clonotype appeared a few times. The V and J genes are TRBV19 and TRBJ2-5, with 8 bases lining up with TRBD2. The ends lost 3 bases at V and 4 bases at J; junction bases unmatched: 7. Germline V gene sequence: CDR1 LNHDA, CDR2 SQIVND (reference sequence). This CDR3 contains 15 residues. For the CDR3, the DNA is TGTGCCAGTAGTATGGTGGGTGCGGGAGGAGAGACCCAGTACTTC. This encodes CASSMVGAGGETQYF.

This clonotype has only one observation. A single base is all that separates this from a far larger clone, so a read error is likely. The V gene is TRBV11-2, the J gene TRBJ2-5; perhaps D is TRBD1 or TRBD2 (5 bases each). With 6 bases removed from V and 11 bases from J, the gap between germline ends came to 22 bases. Germline CDR1 SGHAT, CDR2 FQNNGV. The CDR3 runs to 14 residues. Here the CDR3 reads CASRVRELGDEQYF. DNA of the CDR3: TGTGCCAGCAGAGTTAGGGAGTTGGGGGATGAGCAGTACTTC.

This clonotype was found many times. This rearrangement joins TRBV18 to TRBJ1-3, with no clear D. Deletions cut 2 bases from V and 8 bases from J, with 7 bases between. CDR1 and CDR2 (germline): KGHSH, LQKENI. CDR3 length equals 12 residues. This CDR3 reads CASSPSVDTIYF. Here the CDR3 DNA reads TGTGCCAGCTCACCATCGGTTGACACCATATATTTT.

This clonotype was found many times. The CDR3 spells CASSSTTGTQEQYF. The CDR3 DNA follows: TGTGCCAGCAGCTCCACGACAGGGACTCAAGAGCAGTACTTC. The gene calls are TRBV7-3 and TRBJ2-7, with D possibly being TRBD1 (7 bases). V shed 4 bases and J shed 7 bases, with 17 bases lying between them. This CDR3 region has 14 residues. Germline assignment: CDR1 SGHTA and CDR2 FQGTGA.

This clonotype was recorded at least ten times. The chain carries TRBV19 and TRBJ1-2; no clear D gene. The germline gives CDR1 LNHDA, CDR2 SQIVND (reference sequence). The CDR3 has 13 residues. V lost 3 bases, J lost 5 bases, and 10 bases lay in between. The CDR3 reads CASSIREAYGYTF. CDR3 nucleotides: TGTGCCAGTAGTATTAGGGAGGCGTATGGCTACACCTTC.

The chain recombines TRBV19 with TRBJ2-7; D assignment may be TRBD1 or TRBD2 (5 bases each). This CDR3 spans 16 amino acids. The ends were cut back, 3 bases at V and 0 bases at J, with 15 bases in the middle. Germline V gives CDR1 LNHDA, CDR2 SQIVND (reference sequence). CDR3 DNA: TGTGCCAGTAGTATTACGGGACGGCCGGACTCCTACGAGCAGTACTTC. This gives the protein CASSITGRPDSYEQYF.

The rearrangement uses TRBV12-3 or TRBV12-4 and TRBJ1-3; TRBD1 is a possible D gene (5 bases). V dropped 2 bases and J dropped 3 bases, with 8 bases sitting between them. This CDR3 spans 14 amino acids. The CDR3 region has the DNA TGTGCCAGCAGTTTAAGGGGTTTTGGAAACACCATATATTTT. It codes for CASSLRGFGNTIYF.

The CDR3 DNA reads as TGTGCCACCAGTGACCCGGACGGCTACTATGGCTACACCTTC. It yields the protein CATSDPDGYYGYTF. The chain joins TRBV24-1 to TRBJ1-2, with unresolved D. The length of the CDR3 is 14 residues. Deletions cut 4 bases from V and 3 bases from J, with 11 bases between. The germline V gene encodes CDR1 KGHDR and CDR2 SFDVKD.

Many counts were recorded for this clonotype. The chain is built from TRBV19 and TRBJ1-4, with 8 bases identical to TRBD1. V lost 6 bases and J lost 0; bases outside the gene matches: 9. CDR3 length: 17 residues. Germline CDR1 reads LNHDA; CDR2 reads SQIVND (reference sequence). CDR3 in amino acids: CASSQGARFSTNEKLFF. DNA of the CDR3: TGTGCCAGTAGCCAGGGGGCCCGATTCTCAACTAATGAAAAACTGTTTTTT.

This clonotype was counted at least ten times. The chain combines TRBV19 with TRBJ1-5; 11 nucleotides line up with TRBD1. The CDR3 loop spans 16 amino acids. Germline V gene data show CDR1 as LNHDA and CDR2 as SQIVND (reference sequence). The J segment lost 6 bases and the V segment lost 1 base, leaving 5 bases of the junction unmatched. CDR3 in amino acids: CASSIGTGGMSQPQHF. The CDR3 DNA reads as TGTGCCAGTAGTATAGGGACAGGGGGCATGTCTCAGCCCCAGCATTTT.

At least ten counts were recorded for this clonotype. The gene calls are TRBV27 and TRBJ2-1, with TRBD2 identical over 8 bases. Germline CDR1 and CDR2: MNHEY and SMNVEV (reference sequence). The CDR3 is 17 amino acids. Trimming removed 6 bases from V and 7 bases from J; junction bases left unmatched: 17. This CDR3 reads CASRSPRLAQRGNEQFF. CDR3 bases: TGTGCCAGCAGATCCCCCCGACTAGCGCAGAGGGGTAATGAGCAGTTCTTC.